Listed below are T cell receptor beta chains from one sample, sequenced in a study of blood T cell repertoires in COVID-19. Measured with immunoSEQ multiplex PCR; TCRdb has only the in-frame clones, and not every one. The table has around 280,000 clones, about 85% seen once. The sequencing input was peripheral blood. These receptors came from a woman aged 45-65 years who had recovered from COVID-19. Both conserved end residues are part of each CDR3. The order of the fields is V gene, J gene, CDR3 length, D gene, clone size, CDR3 DNA, CDR3 protein. A D gene is named only where the DNA matches it firmly. Rows give clone size only sometimes, using once, few, many, or a class for an expanded clone.

V: TRBV4-3; J: TRBJ2-3; length: 15; D: TRBD2; size: NA; DNA: TGCGCCAGCAGTCTAGCGGGAGCGCCGACAGATACGCAGTATTTT; CDR3: CASSLAGAPTDTQYF
V: TRBV27; J: TRBJ1-2; length: 16; D: TRBD1; size: NA; DNA: TGTGCCAGCAGTTTATCACCACAGGGGGGATCATATGGCTACACCTTC; CDR3: CASSLSPQGGSYGYTF
V: TRBV25-1; J: TRBJ2-5; length: 14; D: TRBD2; size: NA; DNA: TGTGCCAGCAGTGATTTACTAGCGGGGGAGACCCAGTACTTC; CDR3: CASSDLLAGETQYF
V: TRBV29-1; J: TRBJ1-2; length: 13; D: TRBD1; size: NA; DNA: TGCAGCGTGGGGACAGGGGGCTTGTATGGCTACACCTTC; CDR3: CSVGTGGLYGYTF
V: TRBV9; J: TRBJ2-5; length: 12; D: NA; size: NA; DNA: TGTGCCAGCAGCGTAGCAGCGGGGACCCAGTACTTC; CDR3: CASSVAAGTQYF
V: TRBV2; J: TRBJ1-5; length: 13; D: NA; size: few; DNA: TGTGCCAGCAGTGGACAGAACAATCAGCCCCAGCATTTT; CDR3: CASSGQNNQPQHF
V: TRBV7-2; J: TRBJ1-3; length: 15; D: NA; size: NA; DNA: TGTGCCAGCAGCTTAGTCGCACAGGAGATAAACACCATATATTTT; CDR3: CASSLVAQEINTIYF
V: TRBV11-2; J: TRBJ2-5; length: 13; D: NA; size: NA; DNA: TGTGCCAGCAGCTTTAGCCGTCAAGAGACCCAGTACTTC; CDR3: CASSFSRQETQYF
V: TRBV9; J: TRBJ1-2; length: 14; D: NA; size: NA; DNA: TGTGCCAGCCGCCCCGACTCGGCTAACTATGGCTACACCTTC; CDR3: CASRPDSANYGYTF
V: TRBV6-5; J: TRBJ1-2; length: 15; D: NA; size: NA; DNA: TGTGCCAGCAGTTACGCACCGGGACACCGCGATGGCTACACCTTC; CDR3: CASSYAPGHRDGYTF
V: TRBV5-6; J: TRBJ2-2; length: 15; D: TRBD1; size: NA; DNA: TGTGCCAGCAGCTTGTCGACAGGGGTCACCGGGGAGCTGTTTTTT; CDR3: CASSLSTGVTGELFF
V: TRBV27; J: TRBJ1-2; length: 14; D: NA; size: NA; DNA: TGTGCCAGCAGTTTAGACCGAGGAGCTGGAGGCTACACCTTC; CDR3: CASSLDRGAGGYTF
V: TRBV6-1; J: TRBJ2-7; length: 15; D: NA; size: NA; DNA: TGTGCCAGCAGTGAACTTCTAGCGTCCTCCTACGAGCAGTACTTC; CDR3: CASSELLASSYEQYF
V: TRBV6-5; J: TRBJ1-1; length: 14; D: NA; size: NA; DNA: TGTGCCAGCAGTTGGACTTCTAAGAACACTGAAGCTTTCTTT; CDR3: CASSWTSKNTEAFF
V: TRBV5-1; J: TRBJ2-1; length: 15; D: NA; size: NA; DNA: TGCGCCAGCAGCTTGGAGCCCACTACCTACAATGAGCAGTTCTTC; CDR3: CASSLEPTTYNEQFF
V: TRBV3-1/TRBV3-2; J: TRBJ2-5; length: 15; D: NA; size: NA; DNA: TGTGCCAGCAGCCAAGGTCCTAGCGCACAAGAGACCCAGTACTTC; CDR3: CASSQGPSAQETQYF
V: TRBV28; J: TRBJ1-4; length: 15; D: TRBD1; size: NA; DNA: TGTGCCAGCAGTGACCCGGGACAGGGGGCTGAAAAACTGTTTTTT; CDR3: CASSDPGQGAEKLFF
V: TRBV18; J: TRBJ1-2; length: 14; D: NA; size: NA; DNA: TGTGCCAGCTCACCACGAACAGGCCCCTATGGCTACACCTTC; CDR3: CASSPRTGPYGYTF
V: TRBV30; J: TRBJ1-1; length: 13; D: TRBD1; size: NA; DNA: TGTGCCTGGAGGGAGGGCAGGGGGACTGAAGCTTTCTTT; CDR3: CAWREGRGTEAFF
V: TRBV3-1/TRBV3-2; J: TRBJ1-2; length: 13; D: NA; size: NA; DNA: TGTGCCAGCAGCTCTCAGGGGTACTATGGCTACACCTTC; CDR3: CASSSQGYYGYTF
V: TRBV6-2/TRBV6-3; J: TRBJ2-2; length: 15; D: TRBD2; size: few; DNA: TGTGCCAGCAGTTACAGCGGGGGGGCCACCGGGGAGCTGTTTTTT; CDR3: CASSYSGGATGELFF
V: TRBV5-6; J: TRBJ2-7; length: 17; D: TRBD2; size: few; DNA: TGTGCCAGCAGCAAGGGGGGAAGCGGGAGGGGGCTCTACGAGCAGTACTTC; CDR3: CASSKGGSGRGLYEQYF
V: TRBV5-1; J: TRBJ1-6; length: 15; D: TRBD1; size: few; DNA: TGCGCCAGCAGCCCCTCGACAGGGGGAGAATCACCCCTCCACTTT; CDR3: CASSPSTGGESPLHF
V: TRBV5-6; J: TRBJ1-5; length: 15; D: NA; size: NA; DNA: TGTGCCAGCAGCTACTCAGGGCCTAGCAATCAGCCCCAGCATTTT; CDR3: CASSYSGPSNQPQHF
V: TRBV7-9; J: TRBJ1-2; length: 18; D: NA; size: NA; DNA: TGTGCCAGCAGCACCCGGCGGGAGTTAAGCGGATATAACTATGGCTACACCTTC; CDR3: CASSTRRELSGYNYGYTF
V: TRBV9; J: TRBJ1-1; length: 15; D: NA; size: NA; DNA: TGTGCCAGCAGCGTAGGGGGCCAATTGAACACTGAAGCTTTCTTT; CDR3: CASSVGGQLNTEAFF
V: TRBV11-2; J: TRBJ1-1; length: 18; D: TRBD1; size: NA; DNA: TGTGCCAGCAGCTTAGTCGGCCAGGGGGCGGGCTGGAGCACTGAAGCTTTCTTT; CDR3: CASSLVGQGAGWSTEAFF
V: TRBV27; J: TRBJ1-2; length: 16; D: NA; size: NA; DNA: TGTGCCAGCAGTAGATCACAGGGCCCCCCTTTTTATGGCTACACCTTC; CDR3: CASSRSQGPPFYGYTF
V: TRBV7-6; J: TRBJ1-6; length: 12; D: NA; size: NA; DNA: TGTGCCAGCAGCTACTCGGGGACACCCCTCCACTTT; CDR3: CASSYSGTPLHF
V: TRBV19; J: TRBJ1-2; length: 15; D: NA; size: NA; DNA: TGTGCCAGTAGTATGAAAAGGAGAGCTAACTATGGCTACACCTTC; CDR3: CASSMKRRANYGYTF
V: TRBV12-3/TRBV12-4; J: TRBJ1-5; length: 13; D: NA; size: NA; DNA: TGTGCCAGCAGACAGGTGCAGGGTCAGCCCCAGCATTTT; CDR3: CASRQVQGQPQHF
V: TRBV28; J: TRBJ2-2; length: 16; D: NA; size: NA; DNA: TGTGCCAGCATCCATTCAAAGAGTCAGGGGACCGGGGAGCTGTTTTTT; CDR3: CASIHSKSQGTGELFF
V: TRBV4-3; J: TRBJ2-1; length: 18; D: NA; size: NA; DNA: TGCGCCAGCAGCCGGCTCTCAGGGGATAGGTGGGCCTACAATGAGCAGTTCTTC; CDR3: CASSRLSGDRWAYNEQFF
V: TRBV23-1; J: TRBJ1-1; length: 16; D: NA; size: NA; DNA: TGCGCCAGCAGTCAACCCTATGCATTAAGTAACACTGAAGCTTTCTTT; CDR3: CASSQPYALSNTEAFF
V: TRBV5-1; J: TRBJ2-7; length: 14; D: NA; size: NA; DNA: TGCGCCAGCAGCTTGGCCGGGGGGCAATTTGAGCAGTACTTC; CDR3: CASSLAGGQFEQYF
V: TRBV18; J: TRBJ1-4; length: 16; D: NA; size: NA; DNA: TGTGCCAGCTCACCTAACCGGGTAACCGGGGGTGAAAAACTGTTTTTT; CDR3: CASSPNRVTGGEKLFF
V: TRBV16; J: TRBJ1-1; length: 16; D: NA; size: NA; DNA: TGTGCCAGCAGCCAAAAGTTTGCAGGGATGAACACTGAAGCTTTCTTT; CDR3: CASSQKFAGMNTEAFF
V: TRBV27; J: TRBJ1-1; length: 13; D: NA; size: NA; DNA: TGTGCCAGCAGTTTAACTTTGGGCTCGAGAGCTTTCTTT; CDR3: CASSLTLGSRAFF
V: TRBV30; J: TRBJ2-3; length: 13; D: NA; size: NA; DNA: TGTGCCTGGAGTGTACGATTAGTAGATACGCAGTATTTT; CDR3: CAWSVRLVDTQYF
V: TRBV6-5; J: TRBJ2-1; length: 13; D: NA; size: NA; DNA: TGTGCCAGCCGAGGGCATCTACAAAATGAGCAGTTCTTC; CDR3: CASRGHLQNEQFF
V: TRBV6-5; J: TRBJ1-1; length: 13; D: NA; size: few; DNA: TGTGCCAGCAGAATAACAGGGTACACTGAAGCTTTCTTT; CDR3: CASRITGYTEAFF
V: TRBV19; J: TRBJ1-1; length: 16; D: NA; size: NA; DNA: TGTGCCAGTAGTCCCTCTCGGACAGCCATGAACACTGAAGCTTTCTTT; CDR3: CASSPSRTAMNTEAFF
V: TRBV11-2; J: TRBJ1-1; length: 15; D: NA; size: NA; DNA: TGTGCCAGCAGCTTACCTACAGGCAGGCACACTGAAGCTTTCTTT; CDR3: CASSLPTGRHTEAFF
V: TRBV12-5; J: TRBJ1-1; length: 16; D: TRBD1; size: NA; DNA: TGTGCTAGTGGTTTCGAACCCGGACAGGGCGACACTGAAGCTTTCTTT; CDR3: CASGFEPGQGDTEAFF
V: TRBV5-8; J: TRBJ1-1; length: 18; D: TRBD1; size: NA; DNA: TGTGCCAGCAGCTCGCTAGCGAGACAGGGATTCGAGTACACTGAAGCTTTCTTT; CDR3: CASSSLARQGFEYTEAFF
V: TRBV27; J: TRBJ2-7; length: 13; D: NA; size: NA; DNA: TGTGCCAGCAGCAACAGGGTCACCTACGAGCAGTACTTC; CDR3: CASSNRVTYEQYF
V: TRBV30; J: TRBJ2-2; length: 13; D: TRBD2; size: NA; DNA: TGTGCCTGTGAGCGGGAGTACACCGGGGAGCTGTTTTTT; CDR3: CACEREYTGELFF
V: TRBV19; J: TRBJ2-1; length: 15; D: NA; size: NA; DNA: TGTGCCAGTAGTAGGTTACTTGACTCCTACAATGAGCAGTTCTTC; CDR3: CASSRLLDSYNEQFF
V: TRBV7-9; J: TRBJ1-1; length: 17; D: TRBD1; size: NA; DNA: TGTGCCAGCAGCTACCGACCGGGACAGGGGATGAACACTGAAGCTTTCTTT; CDR3: CASSYRPGQGMNTEAFF